Listed below are T cell receptor beta chains from one sample, sequenced in a study of shared clonotypes between healthy human individuals. Profiled with immunoSEQ multiplex PCR; TCRdb holds only in-frame clones, not every one. The table lists about 610,000 clones, about 96% of them singletons. The sequenced sample consisted of naive CD8+ T cells sorted from blood. These TCRs come from a woman aged 30 to 39 in good health. CDR3s include the opening cysteine and the closing phenylalanine or tryptophan. The order of the fields is CDR3 protein, CDR3 DNA, V gene, clone size, J gene, D gene. A D gene is named only where the DNA matches it firmly. Some rows have no size entry. The others give once, few or many, or a class for an expanded clone.

cdr3_aa: CASSLDYGAHTHSGNTIYF
cdr3_nt: TGTGCCAGCAGCTTAGATTACGGGGCTCATACCCACTCTGGAAACACCATATATTTT
v_call: TRBV7-9
clone_size: once
j_call: TRBJ1-3
d_call: .

cdr3_aa: CASSEDLTANQPQHF
cdr3_nt: TGTGCCAGCAGTGAAGATCTAACGGCCAATCAGCCCCAGCATTTT
v_call: TRBV6-1
clone_size: few
j_call: TRBJ1-5
d_call: .

cdr3_aa: CATSRDRGGNTEAFF
cdr3_nt: TGTGCCACCAGCAGAGATAGGGGCGGGAACACTGAAGCTTTCTTT
v_call: TRBV15
clone_size: .
j_call: TRBJ1-1
d_call: .

cdr3_aa: CASSFGDSEAFF
cdr3_nt: TGTGCCAGCAGCTTCGGAGATTCTGAAGCTTTCTTT
v_call: TRBV11-3
clone_size: .
j_call: TRBJ1-1
d_call: .

cdr3_aa: CASNTKDRGRVPGGNSPLHF
cdr3_nt: TGTGCCAGCAATACGAAAGACAGGGGGCGCGTTCCGGGGGGAAATTCACCCCTCCACTTT
v_call: TRBV28
clone_size: .
j_call: TRBJ1-6
d_call: TRBD1

cdr3_aa: CASSFGGEAFF
cdr3_nt: TGTGCCAGCAGCTTCGGCGGTGAAGCTTTCTTT
v_call: TRBV7-9
clone_size: .
j_call: TRBJ1-1
d_call: .

cdr3_aa: CASRLDRGATYEQYF
cdr3_nt: TGTGCCAGCAGGTTAGACAGGGGGGCAACCTACGAGCAGTACTTC
v_call: TRBV27
clone_size: .
j_call: TRBJ2-7
d_call: TRBD1

cdr3_aa: CATSGATTSENSPGTGSSSYEQYF
cdr3_nt: TGTGCCACCAGCGGAGCGACCACCTCCGAAAACAGTCCCGGGACAGGTTCGAGCTCCTACGAGCAGTACTTC
v_call: TRBV15
clone_size: .
j_call: TRBJ2-7
d_call: TRBD1

cdr3_aa: CASSSDRETDYGYTF
cdr3_nt: TGTGCCAGCAGTTCGGACAGGGAAACAGACTATGGCTACACCTTC
v_call: TRBV28
clone_size: .
j_call: TRBJ1-2
d_call: TRBD1

cdr3_aa: CASSLSRDRGDYGYTF
cdr3_nt: TGTGCCAGCAGTTTATCGAGGGACAGGGGGGACTATGGCTACACCTTC
v_call: TRBV27
clone_size: .
j_call: TRBJ1-2
d_call: TRBD1

cdr3_aa: CASSEQDRGIVDTQYF
cdr3_nt: TGTGCCAGCAGCGAACAGGACAGGGGTATAGTAGATACGCAGTATTTT
v_call: TRBV5-6
clone_size: .
j_call: TRBJ2-3
d_call: TRBD1

cdr3_aa: CASSMRDRVNTEAFF
cdr3_nt: TGTGCCAGTAGTATGCGGGACAGGGTGAACACTGAAGCTTTCTTT
v_call: TRBV19
clone_size: .
j_call: TRBJ1-1
d_call: TRBD1

cdr3_aa: CATRRAGELFF
cdr3_nt: TGTGCCACCCGGAGGGCCGGGGAGCTGTTTTTT
v_call: TRBV7-2
clone_size: .
j_call: TRBJ2-2
d_call: .

cdr3_aa: CASNPGQLEDTQYF
cdr3_nt: TGTGCCAGCAACCCCGGGCAGTTAGAAGATACGCAGTATTTT
v_call: TRBV11-2
clone_size: .
j_call: TRBJ2-3
d_call: .

cdr3_aa: CASSLGQGHEQYF
cdr3_nt: TGTGCCAGCAGCCTTGGACAGGGCCACGAGCAGTACTTC
v_call: TRBV14
clone_size: .
j_call: TRBJ2-7
d_call: TRBD1

cdr3_aa: CASSEGHGSSYEQYF
cdr3_nt: TGTGCCAGCAGTGAAGGTCACGGTAGCTCCTACGAGCAGTACTTC
v_call: TRBV2
clone_size: once
j_call: TRBJ2-7
d_call: .

cdr3_aa: CASSLGDNTEAFF
cdr3_nt: TGTGCCAGCAGCTTGGGGGACAACACTGAAGCTTTCTTT
v_call: TRBV5-6
clone_size: .
j_call: TRBJ1-1
d_call: .

cdr3_aa: CASSARLAGGNEQYF
cdr3_nt: TGTGCCAGCAGTGCGCGACTAGCGGGAGGAAACGAGCAGTACTTC
v_call: TRBV28
clone_size: .
j_call: TRBJ2-7
d_call: TRBD2

cdr3_aa: CAISDYLGGSGNTIYF
cdr3_nt: TGTGCCATCAGTGATTATTTAGGAGGGTCTGGAAACACCATATATTTT
v_call: TRBV10-3
clone_size: .
j_call: TRBJ1-3
d_call: .

cdr3_aa: CASSLERLAGGSSYNEQFF
cdr3_nt: TGTGCCAGCAGCTTAGAACGCCTAGCGGGAGGGAGCTCCTACAATGAGCAGTTCTTC
v_call: TRBV7-9
clone_size: .
j_call: TRBJ2-1
d_call: TRBD2

cdr3_aa: CASMAGGETQYF
cdr3_nt: TGTGCCAGCATGGCAGGGGGAGAGACCCAGTACTTC
v_call: TRBV27
clone_size: .
j_call: TRBJ2-5
d_call: TRBD1

cdr3_aa: CASSLGLAATYEQYF
cdr3_nt: TGTGCCAGCAGCTTAGGGCTAGCGGCCACCTACGAGCAGTACTTC
v_call: TRBV11-2
clone_size: .
j_call: TRBJ2-7
d_call: TRBD2

cdr3_aa: CASSGDRRYGYTF
cdr3_nt: TGTGCCAGCAGCGGGGACAGGCGCTATGGCTACACCTTC
v_call: TRBV2
clone_size: .
j_call: TRBJ1-2
d_call: TRBD1

cdr3_aa: CASSYSGAPLHF
cdr3_nt: TGTGCCAGCAGTTACTCGGGGGCCCCCCTCCACTTT
v_call: TRBV6-5
clone_size: once
j_call: TRBJ1-6
d_call: .

cdr3_aa: CASSRNRGYTEAFF
cdr3_nt: TGCGCCAGCAGCCGGAACAGGGGCTACACTGAAGCTTTCTTT
v_call: TRBV4-1
clone_size: .
j_call: TRBJ1-1
d_call: TRBD1

cdr3_aa: CASSISFDTQYF
cdr3_nt: TGTGCCAGTAGTATCAGCTTTGATACGCAGTATTTT
v_call: TRBV19
clone_size: .
j_call: TRBJ2-3
d_call: .

cdr3_aa: CASSLGTGFLEQYF
cdr3_nt: TGTGCCAGCAGTTTAGGGACAGGGTTTCTGGAGCAGTACTTC
v_call: TRBV27
clone_size: .
j_call: TRBJ2-7
d_call: TRBD1

cdr3_aa: CASSSGTSTQYF
cdr3_nt: TGTGCCAGCAGTTCCGGGACTAGTACGCAGTATTTT
v_call: TRBV11-2
clone_size: .
j_call: TRBJ2-3
d_call: TRBD2

cdr3_aa: CASSSTRVGGKETQYF
cdr3_nt: TGTGCCAGCAGTTCTACCCGCGTGGGCGGGAAAGAGACCCAGTACTTC
v_call: TRBV28
clone_size: .
j_call: TRBJ2-5
d_call: .

cdr3_aa: CASTPQEAETGELFF
cdr3_nt: TGTGCCAGTACCCCCCAAGAGGCGGAAACCGGGGAGCTGTTTTTT
v_call: TRBV19
clone_size: .
j_call: TRBJ2-2
d_call: .

cdr3_aa: CASSRGGTGAEQYF
cdr3_nt: TGTGCCAGCAGTCGGGGGGGGACAGGGGCCGAGCAGTACTTC
v_call: TRBV27
clone_size: .
j_call: TRBJ2-7
d_call: TRBD1

cdr3_aa: CASSLGGVYNEQFF
cdr3_nt: TGTGCCAGCAGCTTAGGCGGGGTTTACAATGAGCAGTTCTTC
v_call: TRBV11-2
clone_size: .
j_call: TRBJ2-1
d_call: .

cdr3_aa: CASTQLPVSYGYTF
cdr3_nt: TGTGCCAGCACCCAACTCCCCGTGAGCTATGGCTACACCTTC
v_call: TRBV6-5
clone_size: .
j_call: TRBJ1-2
d_call: .

cdr3_aa: CASSVRARTSPTSYNEQFF
cdr3_nt: TGTGCCAGCAGCGTGAGGGCTAGAACTAGCCCTACTTCCTACAATGAGCAGTTCTTC
v_call: TRBV5-8
clone_size: .
j_call: TRBJ2-1
d_call: .

cdr3_aa: CASSFPGLAGGGQFF
cdr3_nt: TGTGCCAGCAGCTTTCCGGGACTAGCGGGAGGAGGGCAGTTCTTC
v_call: TRBV5-4
clone_size: .
j_call: TRBJ2-1
d_call: TRBD2

cdr3_aa: CASSLALRGKGTEAFF
cdr3_nt: TGTGCCAGCAGCTTAGCGCTTCGGGGGAAGGGCACTGAAGCTTTCTTT
v_call: TRBV7-9
clone_size: .
j_call: TRBJ1-1
d_call: .